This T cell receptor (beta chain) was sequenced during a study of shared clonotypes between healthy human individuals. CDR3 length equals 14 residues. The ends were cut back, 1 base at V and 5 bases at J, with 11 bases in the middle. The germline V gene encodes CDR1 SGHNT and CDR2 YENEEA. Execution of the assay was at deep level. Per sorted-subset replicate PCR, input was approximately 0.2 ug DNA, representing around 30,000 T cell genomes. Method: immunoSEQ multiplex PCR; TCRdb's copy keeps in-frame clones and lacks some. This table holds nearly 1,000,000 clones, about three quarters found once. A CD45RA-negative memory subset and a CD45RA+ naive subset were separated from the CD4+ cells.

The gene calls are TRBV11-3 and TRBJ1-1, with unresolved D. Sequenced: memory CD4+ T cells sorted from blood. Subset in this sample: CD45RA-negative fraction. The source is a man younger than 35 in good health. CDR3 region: CASSLGGLATEAFF. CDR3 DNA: TGTGCCAGCAGCTTAGGAGGGTTGGCAACTGAAGCTTTCTTT.